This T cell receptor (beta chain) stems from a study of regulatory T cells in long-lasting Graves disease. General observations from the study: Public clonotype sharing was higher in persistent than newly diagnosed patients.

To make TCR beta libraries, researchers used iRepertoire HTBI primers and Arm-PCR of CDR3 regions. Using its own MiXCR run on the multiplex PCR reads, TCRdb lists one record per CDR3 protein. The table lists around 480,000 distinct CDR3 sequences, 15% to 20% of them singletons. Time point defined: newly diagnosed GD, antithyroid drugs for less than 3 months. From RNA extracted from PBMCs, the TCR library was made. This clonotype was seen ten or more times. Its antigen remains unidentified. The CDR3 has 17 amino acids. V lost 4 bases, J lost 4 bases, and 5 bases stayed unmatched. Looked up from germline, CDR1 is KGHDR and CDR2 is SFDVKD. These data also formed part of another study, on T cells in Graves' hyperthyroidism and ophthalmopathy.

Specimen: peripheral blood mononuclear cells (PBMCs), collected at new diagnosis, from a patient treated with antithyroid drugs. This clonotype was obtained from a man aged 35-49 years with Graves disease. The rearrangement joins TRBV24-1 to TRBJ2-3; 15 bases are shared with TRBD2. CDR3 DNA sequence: TGTGCCACCAGTGAGAGGACTAGCGGGAGGGCGGCAGATACGCAGTATTTT. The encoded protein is CATSERTSGRAADTQYF.